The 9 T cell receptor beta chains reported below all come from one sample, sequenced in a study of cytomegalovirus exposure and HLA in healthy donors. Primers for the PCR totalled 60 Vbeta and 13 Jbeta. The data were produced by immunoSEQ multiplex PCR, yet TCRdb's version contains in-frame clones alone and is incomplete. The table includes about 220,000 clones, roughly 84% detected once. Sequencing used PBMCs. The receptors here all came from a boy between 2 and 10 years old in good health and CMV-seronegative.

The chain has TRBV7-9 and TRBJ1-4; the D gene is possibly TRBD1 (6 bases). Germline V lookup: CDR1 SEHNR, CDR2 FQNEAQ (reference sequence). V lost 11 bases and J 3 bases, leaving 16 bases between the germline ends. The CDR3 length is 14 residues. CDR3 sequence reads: CAANPGESNEKLFF. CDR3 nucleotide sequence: TGTGCCGCAAACCCAGGGGAGTCTAATGAAAAACTGTTTTTT.

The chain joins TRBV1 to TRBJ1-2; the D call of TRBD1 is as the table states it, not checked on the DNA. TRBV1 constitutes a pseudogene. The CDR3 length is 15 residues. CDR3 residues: CTSSQEAERSYGYTF. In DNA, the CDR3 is TGCACCAGCAGCCAAGAGGCAGAACGATCCTATGGCTACACCTTC.

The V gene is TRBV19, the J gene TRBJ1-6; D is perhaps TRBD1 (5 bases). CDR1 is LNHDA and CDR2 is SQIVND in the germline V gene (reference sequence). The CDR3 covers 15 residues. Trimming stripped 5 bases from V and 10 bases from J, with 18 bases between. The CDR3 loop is CASSWSGGETSPLHF. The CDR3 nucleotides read TGTGCCAGTAGTTGGTCGGGAGGGGAGACATCACCCCTCCACTTT.

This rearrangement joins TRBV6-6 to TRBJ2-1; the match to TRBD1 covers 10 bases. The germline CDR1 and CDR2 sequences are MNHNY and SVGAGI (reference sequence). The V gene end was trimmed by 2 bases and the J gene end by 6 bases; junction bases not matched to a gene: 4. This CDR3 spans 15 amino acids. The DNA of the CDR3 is TGTGCCAGCAGTTACGTCGGGACAGGGGCCAATGAGCAGTTCTTC. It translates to CASSYVGTGANEQFF.

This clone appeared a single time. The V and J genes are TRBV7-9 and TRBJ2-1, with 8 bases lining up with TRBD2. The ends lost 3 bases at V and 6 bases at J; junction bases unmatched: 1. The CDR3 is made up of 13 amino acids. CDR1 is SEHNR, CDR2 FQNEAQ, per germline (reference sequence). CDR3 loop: CASSFGGGNEQFF. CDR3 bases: TGTGCCAGCAGCTTCGGGGGGGGCAATGAGCAGTTCTTC.

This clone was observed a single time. CDR3 amino acids: CASSLGGLGNTIYF. The CDR3 region has the DNA TGTGCCAGCAGTTTGGGTGGGCTAGGAAACACCATATATTTT. The chain recombines TRBV28 with TRBJ1-3; D is unresolved. V was pared by 3 bases and J by 4 bases, with 10 bases between. Germline V lookup: CDR1 MDHEN, CDR2 SYDVKM. CDR3 length: 14 residues.

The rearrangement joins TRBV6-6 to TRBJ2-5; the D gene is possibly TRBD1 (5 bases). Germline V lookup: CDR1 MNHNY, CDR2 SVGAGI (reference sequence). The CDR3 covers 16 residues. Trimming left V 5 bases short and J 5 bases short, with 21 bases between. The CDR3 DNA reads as TGTGCCAGCAGTGACTTGGACACCCCCCGGATGGAGACCCAGTACTTC. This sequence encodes CASSDLDTPRMETQYF.

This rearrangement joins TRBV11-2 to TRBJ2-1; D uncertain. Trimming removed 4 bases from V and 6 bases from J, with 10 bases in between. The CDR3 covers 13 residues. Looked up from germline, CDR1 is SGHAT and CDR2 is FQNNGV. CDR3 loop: CASSSQTGNEQFF. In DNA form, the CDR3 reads TGTGCCAGCAGCTCCCAGACGGGCAATGAGCAGTTCTTC. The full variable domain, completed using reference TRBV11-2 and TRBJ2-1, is EAGVAQSPRYKIIEKRQSVAFWCNPISGHATLYWYQQILGQGPKLLIQFQNNGVVDDSQLPKDRFSAERLKGVDSTLKIQPAKLEDSAVYLCASSSQTGNEQFFGPGTRLTVL.

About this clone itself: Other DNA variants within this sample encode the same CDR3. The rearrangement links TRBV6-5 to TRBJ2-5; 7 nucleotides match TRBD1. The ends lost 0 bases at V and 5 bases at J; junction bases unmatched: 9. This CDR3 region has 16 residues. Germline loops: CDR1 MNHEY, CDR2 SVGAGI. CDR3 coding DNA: TGTGCCAGCAGTTACTCGTGGGGGACAGCAAAGGAGACCCAGTACTTC. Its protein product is CASSYSWGTAKETQYF.